This is a list of T cell receptor beta chains from one sample in a study of CD8+CD57+ T cells in acquired aplastic anemia. TCRdb re-called the reads with MiXCR, one entry per CDR3 protein. There are about 240,000 distinct CDR3 sequences in the sample; 45% to 50% occur only once, and 6.5% to 10% lies in the top ten. Source material: sorted CD4+, CD8+, or CD8+CD57+ T cells (not recorded which) from PBMCs. The receptor source for this set is a human donor with aplastic anemia. The CDR3 runs from the conserved cysteine through the conserved F or W. Each record gives: clone size, J gene, D gene, V gene, CDR3 protein, CDR3 DNA. D genes are given only for firm matches. Only some rows state a clone size, as once, few, many or a class for expanded clones.

size: -; J: TRBJ1-6; D: -; V: TRBV15; CDR3: CATSSGGLSNSPLHF; DNA: TGTGCCACCAGCTCGGGGGGACTTTCTAATTCACCCCTCCACTTT
size: -; J: TRBJ2-5; D: TRBD2; V: TRBV29-1; CDR3: CSVELAGGQETQYF; DNA: TGCAGCGTTGAATTAGCGGGGGGCCAGGAGACCCAGTACTTC
size: -; J: TRBJ2-7; D: -; V: TRBV7-2; CDR3: CASSQEYGTYEQYF; DNA: TGCGCCAGCAGCCAAGAGTACGGAACCTACGAGCAGTACTTC
size: many; J: TRBJ2-7; D: -; V: TRBV6-1; CDR3: CASSEKVAYEQYF; DNA: TGTGCCAGCAGTGAAAAAGTAGCCTACGAGCAGTACTTC
size: -; J: TRBJ1-2; D: -; V: TRBV29-1; CDR3: CSVEEGRPYGCTF; DNA: TGCAGCGTTGAAGAGGGCAGGCCCTATGGCTGCACCTTC
size: many; J: TRBJ2-1; D: -; V: TRBV29-1; CDR3: CSAILALNNEQFF; DNA: TGCAGCGCAATCCTAGCGCTGAACAATGAGCAGTTCTTC
size: -; J: TRBJ2-5; D: TRBD1; V: TRBV6-2/TRBV6-3; CDR3: CASNSPETGVEETQYF; DNA: TGTGCCAGCAACTCACCGGAGACAGGGGTGGAAGAGACCCAGTACTTC
size: many; J: TRBJ1-5; D: -; V: TRBV24-1; CDR3: CATSDLKRQPQHF; DNA: TGTGCCACCAGTGATTTGAAAAGGCAGCCCCAGCATTTT
size: -; J: TRBJ2-7; D: -; V: TRBV7-2; CDR3: CASSRVETYEQYF; DNA: TGTGCCAGCAGCCGTGTCGAGACCTACGAGCAGTACTTC
size: -; J: TRBJ2-3; D: -; V: TRBV7-2; CDR3: CASSLDTWTTDTQYF; DNA: TGTGCCAGCAGCTTAGATACGTGGACCACAGATACGCAGTATTTT
size: few; J: TRBJ2-1; D: TRBD2; V: TRBV5-8; CDR3: CASSLSGGLNNEQFF; DNA: TGTGCCAGCAGCCTTAGCGGGGGGCTTAACAATGAGCAGTTCTTC
size: -; J: TRBJ2-7; D: -; V: TRBV20-1; CDR3: CSARDLLNGGPRYEQYF; DNA: TGCAGTGCTAGAGACCTCCTAAACGGAGGACCCAGATACGAGCAGTACTTC
size: many; J: TRBJ1-5; D: -; V: TRBV24-1; CDR3: CATAPSAGVGNQPQHF; DNA: TGTGCCACCGCCCCCTCGGCGGGAGTGGGCAATCAGCCCCAGCATTTT
size: -; J: TRBJ1-6; D: -; V: TRBV19; CDR3: CASSRPNMNSPLHF; DNA: TGTGCCAGTAGTCGCCCGAATATGAATTCACCCCTCCACTTT
size: few; J: TRBJ2-7; D: -; V: TRBV4-3; CDR3: CASSRSPGGYEQYF; DNA: TGCGCCAGCAGCCGAAGCCCAGGGGGGTACGAGCAGTACTTC
size: many; J: TRBJ1-3; D: -; V: TRBV13; CDR3: CASSRRMDGTGNTIYF; DNA: TGTGCCAGCAGCCGTCGAATGGACGGCACCGGAAACACCATATATTTT